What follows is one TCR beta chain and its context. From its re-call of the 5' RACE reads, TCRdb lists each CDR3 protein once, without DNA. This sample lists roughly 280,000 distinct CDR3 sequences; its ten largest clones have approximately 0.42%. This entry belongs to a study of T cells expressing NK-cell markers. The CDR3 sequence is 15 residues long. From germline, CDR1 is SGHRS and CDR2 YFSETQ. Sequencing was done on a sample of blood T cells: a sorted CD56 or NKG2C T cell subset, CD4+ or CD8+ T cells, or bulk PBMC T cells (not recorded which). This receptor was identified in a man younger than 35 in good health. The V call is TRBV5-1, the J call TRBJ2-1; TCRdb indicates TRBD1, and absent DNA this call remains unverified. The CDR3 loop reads CASSSGGQHYNEQFF.